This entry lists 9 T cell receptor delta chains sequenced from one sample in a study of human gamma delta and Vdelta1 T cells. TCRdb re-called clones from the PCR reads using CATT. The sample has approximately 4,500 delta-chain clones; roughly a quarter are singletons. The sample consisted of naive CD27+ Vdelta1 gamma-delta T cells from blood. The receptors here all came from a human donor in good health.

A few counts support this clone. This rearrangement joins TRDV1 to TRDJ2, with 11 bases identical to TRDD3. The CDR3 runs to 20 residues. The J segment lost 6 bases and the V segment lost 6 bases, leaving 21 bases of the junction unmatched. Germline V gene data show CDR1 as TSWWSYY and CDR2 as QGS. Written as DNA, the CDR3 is TGTGCTCTTGGACAAAGGGGGGCGTGGGGGATACGAATGGTATCAGCACAACTCTTCTTT. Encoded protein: CALGQRGAWGIRMVSAQLFF.

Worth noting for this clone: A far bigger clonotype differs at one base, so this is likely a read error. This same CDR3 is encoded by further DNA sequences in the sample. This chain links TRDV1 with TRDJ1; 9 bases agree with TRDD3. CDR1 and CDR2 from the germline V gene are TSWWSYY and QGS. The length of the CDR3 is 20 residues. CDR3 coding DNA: TGTGCTCTTGGGGCCCCCACTCTCAAGTACTGGGGGAGGTACACCGATAAACTTATCTTT. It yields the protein CALGAPTLKYWGRYTDKLIF.

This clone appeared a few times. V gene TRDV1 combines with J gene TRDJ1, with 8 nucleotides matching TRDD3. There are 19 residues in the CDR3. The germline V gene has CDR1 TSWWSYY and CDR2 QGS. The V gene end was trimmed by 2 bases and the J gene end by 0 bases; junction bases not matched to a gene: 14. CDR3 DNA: TGTGCTCTTGGGGAAGGTAGTGTACTGGGGGCTAAGTACACCGATAAACTCATCTTT. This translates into CALGEGSVLGAKYTDKLIF.

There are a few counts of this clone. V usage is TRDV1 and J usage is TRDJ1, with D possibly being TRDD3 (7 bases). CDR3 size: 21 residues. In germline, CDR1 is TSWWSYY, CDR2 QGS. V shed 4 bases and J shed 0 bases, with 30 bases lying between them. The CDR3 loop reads CALGVVAFPQLLGTYTDKLIF. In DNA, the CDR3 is TGTGCTCTTGGGGTTGTGGCCTTCCCCCAATTACTGGGGACGTACACCGATAAACTCATCTTT.

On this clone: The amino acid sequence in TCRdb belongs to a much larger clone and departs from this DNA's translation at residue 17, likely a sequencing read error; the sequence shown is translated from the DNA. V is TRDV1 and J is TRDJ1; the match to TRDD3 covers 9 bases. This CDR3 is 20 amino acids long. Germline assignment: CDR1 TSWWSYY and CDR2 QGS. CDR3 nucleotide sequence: TGTGCTCTTGGGGCCCCCACTCTCAAGTACTGGGGGAGGTACACCGATAGACTCATCTTT. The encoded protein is CALGAPTLKYWGRYTDRLIF.

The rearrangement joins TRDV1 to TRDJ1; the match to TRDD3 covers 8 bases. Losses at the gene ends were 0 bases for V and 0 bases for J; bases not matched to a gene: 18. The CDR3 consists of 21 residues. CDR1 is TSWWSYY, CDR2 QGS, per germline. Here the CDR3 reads CALGELADLMGYGWYTDKLIF. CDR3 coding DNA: TGTGCTCTTGGGGAACTGGCCGATCTAATGGGATACGGGTGGTACACCGATAAACTCATCTTT.

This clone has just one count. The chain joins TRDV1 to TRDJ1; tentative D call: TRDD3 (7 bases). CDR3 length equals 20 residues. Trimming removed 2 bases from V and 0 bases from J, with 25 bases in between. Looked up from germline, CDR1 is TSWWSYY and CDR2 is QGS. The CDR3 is CALGESSFGGPGEYTDKLIF. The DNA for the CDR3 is TGTGCTCTTGGGGAATCTTCCTTTGGGGGACCCGGGGAGTACACCGATAAACTCATCTTT.

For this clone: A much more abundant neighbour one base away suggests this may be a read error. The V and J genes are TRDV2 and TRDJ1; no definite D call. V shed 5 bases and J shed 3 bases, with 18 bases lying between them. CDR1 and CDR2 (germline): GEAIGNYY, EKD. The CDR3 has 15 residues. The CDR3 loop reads CACAPLRESADKLIF. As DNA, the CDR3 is TGTGCCTGTGCCCCCCTCAGGGAGTCCGCCGATAAACTCATCTTT.

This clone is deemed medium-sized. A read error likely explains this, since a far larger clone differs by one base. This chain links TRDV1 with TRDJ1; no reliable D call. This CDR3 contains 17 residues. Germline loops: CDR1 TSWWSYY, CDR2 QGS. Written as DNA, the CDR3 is TGTGCTCTTGGGGAACGCTGGCGAAACATGATAGCCGATAAACCCATCTTT. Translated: CALGERWRNMIADKPIF.